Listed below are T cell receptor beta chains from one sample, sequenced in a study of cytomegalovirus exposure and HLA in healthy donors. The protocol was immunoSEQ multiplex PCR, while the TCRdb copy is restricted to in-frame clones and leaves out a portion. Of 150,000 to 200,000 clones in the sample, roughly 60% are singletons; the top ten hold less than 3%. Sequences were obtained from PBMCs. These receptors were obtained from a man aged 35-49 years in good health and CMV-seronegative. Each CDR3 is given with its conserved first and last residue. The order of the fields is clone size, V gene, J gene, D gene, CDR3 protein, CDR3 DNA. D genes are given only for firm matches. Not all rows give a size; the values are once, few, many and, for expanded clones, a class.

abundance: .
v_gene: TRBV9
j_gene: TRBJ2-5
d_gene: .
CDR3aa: CASSVGGTGTETQYF
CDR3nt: TGTGCCAGCAGCGTAGGTGGTACAGGGACAGAGACCCAGTACTTC

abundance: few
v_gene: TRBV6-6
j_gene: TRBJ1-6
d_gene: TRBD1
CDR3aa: CASRIDRGSPLHF
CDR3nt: TGTGCCAGCAGGATAGACAGGGGCTCACCCCTCCACTTT

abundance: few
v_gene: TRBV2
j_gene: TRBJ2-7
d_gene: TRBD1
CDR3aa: CAGGTGGSYEQYF
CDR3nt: TGTGCCGGGGGGACAGGGGGCTCCTACGAGCAGTACTTC

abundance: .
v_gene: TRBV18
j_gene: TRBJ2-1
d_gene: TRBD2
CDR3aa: CASSPEEGVLAGIYNEQFF
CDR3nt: TGTGCCAGCTCACCAGAGGAGGGTGTCCTAGCGGGAATCTACAATGAGCAGTTCTTC

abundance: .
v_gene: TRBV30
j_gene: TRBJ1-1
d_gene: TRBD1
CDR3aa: CAWIRDRGVRTEAFF
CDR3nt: TGTGCCTGGATCCGGGACAGGGGAGTTCGTACTGAAGCTTTCTTT

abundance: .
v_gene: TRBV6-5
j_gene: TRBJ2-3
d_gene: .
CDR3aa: CASSLTGDTQYF
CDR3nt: TGTGCCAGCAGTCTAACAGGGGATACGCAGTATTTT

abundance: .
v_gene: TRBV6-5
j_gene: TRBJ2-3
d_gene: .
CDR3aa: CASSYSKESTDTQYF
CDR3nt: TGTGCCAGCAGTTACTCGAAGGAGAGCACAGATACGCAGTATTTT

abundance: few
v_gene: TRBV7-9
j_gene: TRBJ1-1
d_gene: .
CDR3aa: CASSHLGPVTNTEAFF
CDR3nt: TGTGCCAGCAGCCATCTGGGGCCAGTAACGAACACTGAAGCTTTCTTT

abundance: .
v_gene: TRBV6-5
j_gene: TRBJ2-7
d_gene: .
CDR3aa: CASSYYRASDEQYF
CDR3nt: TGTGCCAGCAGTTATTACAGGGCAAGCGACGAGCAGTACTTC

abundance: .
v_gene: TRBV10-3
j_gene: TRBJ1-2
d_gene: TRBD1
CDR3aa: CAISWDRASEVGTF
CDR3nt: TGTGCCATCAGTTGGGACAGGGCATCAGAAGTGGGCACCTTC

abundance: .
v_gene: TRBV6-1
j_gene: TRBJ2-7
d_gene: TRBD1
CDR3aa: CASTGTGLHEQYF
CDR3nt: TGTGCCAGCACGGGGACAGGGCTCCACGAGCAGTACTTC

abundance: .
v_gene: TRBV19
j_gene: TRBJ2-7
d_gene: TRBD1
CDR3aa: CASSILGTGTGEQYF
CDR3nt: TGTGCCAGTAGTATCCTAGGGACAGGGACGGGAGAGCAGTACTTC

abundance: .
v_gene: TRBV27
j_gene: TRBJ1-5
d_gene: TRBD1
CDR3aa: CASSGRTGVSNQPQHF
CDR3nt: TGTGCCAGCAGTGGTCGGACAGGGGTTAGCAATCAGCCCCAGCATTTT

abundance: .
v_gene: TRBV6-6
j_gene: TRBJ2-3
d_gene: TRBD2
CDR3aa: CASSGGRSTDTQYF
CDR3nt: TGTGCCAGTAGCGGGGGGCGGAGCACAGATACGCAGTATTTT

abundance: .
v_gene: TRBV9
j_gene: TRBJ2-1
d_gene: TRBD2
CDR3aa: CASSVGFKGAGGRNEQFF
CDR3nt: TGTGCCAGCAGCGTAGGATTTAAGGGGGCGGGGGGGCGGAATGAGCAGTTCTTC

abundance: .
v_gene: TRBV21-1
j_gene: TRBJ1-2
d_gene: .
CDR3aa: CASSKWDRGYGYTF
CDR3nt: TGTGCCAGCAGCAAATGGGACAGGGGGTATGGCTACACCTTC

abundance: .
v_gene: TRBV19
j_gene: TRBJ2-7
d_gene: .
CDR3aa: CASSIGPYEQYF
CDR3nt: TGTGCCAGTAGTATCGGTCCCTACGAGCAGTACTTC

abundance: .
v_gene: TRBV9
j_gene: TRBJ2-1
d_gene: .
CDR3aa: CASSVQTNNEQFF
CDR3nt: TGTGCCAGCAGCGTACAGACTAACAATGAGCAGTTCTTC

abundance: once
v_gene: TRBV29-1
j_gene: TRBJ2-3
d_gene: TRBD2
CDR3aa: CSVVPSGGADTQYF
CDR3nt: TGCAGCGTTGTACCTAGCGGGGGGGCAGATACGCAGTATTTT

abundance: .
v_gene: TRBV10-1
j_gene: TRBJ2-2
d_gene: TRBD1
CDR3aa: CASSETDRGRTGELFF
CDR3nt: TGCGCCAGCAGTGAAACTGACAGGGGGCGAACCGGGGAGCTGTTTTTT

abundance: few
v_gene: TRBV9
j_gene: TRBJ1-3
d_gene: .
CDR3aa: CASSVGGGSLGGNTIYF
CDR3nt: TGTGCCAGCAGCGTAGGGGGAGGAAGCCTGGGAGGAAACACCATATATTTT

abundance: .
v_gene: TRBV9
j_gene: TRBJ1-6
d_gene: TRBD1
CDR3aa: CASSSPTGTGNNSPLHF
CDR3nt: TGTGCCAGCAGCTCGCCAACCGGGACAGGAAATAATTCACCCCTCCACTTT

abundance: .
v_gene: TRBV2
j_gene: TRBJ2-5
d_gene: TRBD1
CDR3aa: CAGSRDSKETQYF
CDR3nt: TGTGCCGGGAGCCGGGACAGCAAAGAGACCCAGTACTTC

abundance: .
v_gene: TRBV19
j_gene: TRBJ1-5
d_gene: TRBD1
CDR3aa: CASSTGQVNQPQHF
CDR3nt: TGTGCCAGTAGTACCGGACAGGTCAATCAGCCCCAGCATTTT

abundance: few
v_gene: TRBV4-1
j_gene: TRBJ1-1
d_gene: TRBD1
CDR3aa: CASSLGQGGTEAFF
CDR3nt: TGCGCCAGCAGCCTAGGACAGGGGGGCACTGAAGCTTTCTTT

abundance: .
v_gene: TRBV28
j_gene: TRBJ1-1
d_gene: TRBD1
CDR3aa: CASSLPTGMNTEAFF
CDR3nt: TGTGCCAGCAGCCTACCGACAGGGATGAACACTGAAGCTTTCTTT

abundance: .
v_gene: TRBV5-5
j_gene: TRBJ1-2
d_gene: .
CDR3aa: CASSLVASGGYTF
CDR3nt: TGTGCCAGCAGTCTGGTGGCAAGTGGTGGCTACACCTTC

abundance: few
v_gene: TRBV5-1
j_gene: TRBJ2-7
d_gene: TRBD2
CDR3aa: CASSGAPGLDYEQYF
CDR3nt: TGCGCCAGCAGCGGGGCCCCGGGACTAGACTACGAGCAGTACTTC

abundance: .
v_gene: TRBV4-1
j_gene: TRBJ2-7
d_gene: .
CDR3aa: CASSQSQAGPYEQYF
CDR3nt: TGCGCCAGCAGCCAAAGTCAAGCGGGCCCCTACGAGCAGTACTTC

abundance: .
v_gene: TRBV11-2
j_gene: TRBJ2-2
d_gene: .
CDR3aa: CASSSRGQFGTGELFF
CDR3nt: TGTGCCAGCAGCTCCCGGGGTCAGTTTGGAACCGGGGAGCTGTTTTTT

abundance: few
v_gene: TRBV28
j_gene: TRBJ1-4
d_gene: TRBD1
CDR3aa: CASSYGTANEKLFF
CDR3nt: TGTGCCAGCAGTTACGGGACAGCTAATGAAAAACTGTTTTTT

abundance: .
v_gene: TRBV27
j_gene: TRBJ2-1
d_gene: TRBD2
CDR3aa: CASSLEGLADEQFF
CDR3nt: TGTGCCAGCAGTTTAGAGGGACTAGCGGATGAGCAGTTCTTC

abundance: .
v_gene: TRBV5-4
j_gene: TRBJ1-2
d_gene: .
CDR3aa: CASSLETGLGLDGYTF
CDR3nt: TGTGCCAGCAGCTTGGAAACGGGTCTCGGGTTGGATGGCTACACCTTC

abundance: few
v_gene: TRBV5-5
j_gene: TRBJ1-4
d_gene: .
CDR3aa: CASSLALSFSEKLFF
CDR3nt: TGTGCCAGCAGCTTGGCCCTGTCCTTCAGTGAAAAACTGTTTTTT

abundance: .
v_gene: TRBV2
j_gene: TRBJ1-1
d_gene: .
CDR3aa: CASSAAGGDTEAFF
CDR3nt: TGTGCCAGCAGTGCCGCCGGGGGGGACACTGAAGCTTTCTTT

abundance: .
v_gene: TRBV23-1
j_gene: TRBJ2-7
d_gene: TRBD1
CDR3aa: CASSQPGQTKYEQYF
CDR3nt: TGCGCCAGCAGTCAACCGGGACAGACGAAATACGAGCAGTACTTC

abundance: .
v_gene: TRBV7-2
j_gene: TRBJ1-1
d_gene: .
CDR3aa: CASSLMGDTEAFF
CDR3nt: TGTGCCAGCAGCTTAATGGGAGACACTGAAGCTTTCTTT

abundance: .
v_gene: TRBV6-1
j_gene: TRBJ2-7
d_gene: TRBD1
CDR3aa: CASSLQGSYEQYF
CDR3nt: TGTGCCAGCAGTTTACAGGGGTCCTACGAGCAATACTTC

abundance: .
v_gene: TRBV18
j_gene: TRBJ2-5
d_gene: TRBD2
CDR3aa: CASSPGLAGAEETQYF
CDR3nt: TGTGCCAGCTCACCAGGGCTAGCGGGAGCGGAAGAGACCCAGTACTTC

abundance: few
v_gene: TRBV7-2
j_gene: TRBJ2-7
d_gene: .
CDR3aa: CASSMQDLEVYEQYF
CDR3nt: TGTGCCAGCAGCATGCAGGACCTGGAGGTCTACGAGCAGTACTTC

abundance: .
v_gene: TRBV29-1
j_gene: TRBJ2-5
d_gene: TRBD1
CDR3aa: CSVERTGETQYF
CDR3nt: TGCAGCGTTGAACGGACAGGGGAGACCCAGTACTTC

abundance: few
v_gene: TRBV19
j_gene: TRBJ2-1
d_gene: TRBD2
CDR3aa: CASSIGLAGEQFF
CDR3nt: TGTGCCAGTAGTATCGGACTAGCGGGAGAGCAGTTCTTC

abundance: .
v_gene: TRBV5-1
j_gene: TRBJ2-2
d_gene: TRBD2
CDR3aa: CASSLSGVQNTGELFF
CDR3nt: TGCGCCAGCAGCTTAAGCGGGGTCCAGAACACCGGGGAGCTGTTTTTT

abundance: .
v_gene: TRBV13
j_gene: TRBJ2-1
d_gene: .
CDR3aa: CASSLANGIYNEQFF
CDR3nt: TGTGCCAGCAGCTTAGCAAACGGGATATACAATGAGCAGTTCTTC

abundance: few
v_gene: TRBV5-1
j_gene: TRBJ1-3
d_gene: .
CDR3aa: CASSSQGGGNTIYF
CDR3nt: TGCGCCAGCAGCTCACAGGGTGGTGGAAACACCATATATTTT

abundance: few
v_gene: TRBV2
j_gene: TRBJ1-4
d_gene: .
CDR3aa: CASRRQATNEKLFF
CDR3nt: TGTGCCAGCAGGAGACAGGCAACTAATGAAAAACTGTTTTTT

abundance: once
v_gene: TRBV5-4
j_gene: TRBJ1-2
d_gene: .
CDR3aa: CASSLFWGTNYGYTF
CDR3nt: TGTGCCAGCAGCTTGTTTTGGGGCACTAACTATGGCTACACCTTC

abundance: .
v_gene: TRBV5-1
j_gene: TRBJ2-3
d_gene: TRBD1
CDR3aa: CASSRDSGDTDTQYF
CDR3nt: TGCGCCAGCAGCCGGGACAGCGGAGACACAGATACGCAGTATTTT

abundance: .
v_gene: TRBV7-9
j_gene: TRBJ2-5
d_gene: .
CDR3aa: CSSSPEGETQYF
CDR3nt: TGTTCCAGCAGCCCGGAGGGGGAGACCCAGTACTTC

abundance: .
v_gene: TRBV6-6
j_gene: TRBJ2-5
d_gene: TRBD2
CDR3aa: CASSQALAGDETQYF
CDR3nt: TGTGCCAGCAGCCAAGCCCTAGCGGGTGATGAGACCCAGTACTTC

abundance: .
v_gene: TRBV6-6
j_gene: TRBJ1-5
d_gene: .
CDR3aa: CASSYGQFNQPQHF
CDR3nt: TGTGCCAGCAGCTACGGACAGTTTAATCAGCCCCAGCATTTT

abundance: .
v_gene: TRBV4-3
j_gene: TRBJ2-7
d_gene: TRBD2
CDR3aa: CASSQGTSGAYEQYF
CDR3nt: TGCGCCAGCAGCCAAGGGACTAGCGGGGCCTACGAGCAGTACTTC